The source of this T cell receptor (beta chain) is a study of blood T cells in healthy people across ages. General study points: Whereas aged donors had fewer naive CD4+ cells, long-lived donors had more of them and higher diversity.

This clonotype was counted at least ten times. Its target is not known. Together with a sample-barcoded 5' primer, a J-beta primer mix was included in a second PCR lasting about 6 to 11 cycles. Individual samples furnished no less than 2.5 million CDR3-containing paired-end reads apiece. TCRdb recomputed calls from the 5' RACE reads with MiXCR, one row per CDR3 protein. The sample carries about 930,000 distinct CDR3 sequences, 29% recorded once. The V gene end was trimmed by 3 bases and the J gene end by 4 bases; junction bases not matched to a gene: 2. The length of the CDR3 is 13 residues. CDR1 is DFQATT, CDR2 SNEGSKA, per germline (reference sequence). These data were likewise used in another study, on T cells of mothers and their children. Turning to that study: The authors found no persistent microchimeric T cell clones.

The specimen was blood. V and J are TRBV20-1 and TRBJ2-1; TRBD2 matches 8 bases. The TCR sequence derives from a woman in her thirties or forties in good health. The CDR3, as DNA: TGCAGTGCTAGGCGGGGGGCATACAATGAGCAGTTCTTC. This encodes CSARRGAYNEQFF.